This TCR beta chain is from a study of blood T cell repertoires in COVID-19. In the study overall: The study drew acute and convalescent COVID-19 samples from the United States, Italy and Spain.

V was pared by 4 bases and J by 3 bases, with 16 bases between. The length of the CDR3 is 16 residues. CDR1 and CDR2 from the germline V gene are SGHAT and FQDESV (reference sequence). Authors' data handling: The assay estimated nucleated cells by amplifying reference gene primers. Measured with immunoSEQ multiplex PCR; TCRdb has only the in-frame clones, and not every one. The V and J calls and clone size were taken over from that table, and D and trimming were inferred from the DNA. This table has a few hundred thousand clones, around nine tenths appearing once. Shortly before study entry, within 2 weeks, exposed participants had met a COVID-19 case.

The sequenced sample was PBMCs or T cells enriched from blood (not recorded which). The clonotype comes from a woman aged 25-40 years who had been exposed to COVID-19. This sequence joins TRBV11-1 and TRBJ2-1; unclear D gene. CDR3 protein: CASSSDRRSLYNEQFF. CDR3 in DNA: TGTGCCAGCAGCTCTGATAGGCGGAGCCTCTACAATGAGCAGTTCTTC.